Listed below are T cell receptor beta chains from one sample, sequenced in a study of control samples from healthy donors and cancer patients. TCRdb's copy holds only in-frame clones and misses some; the assay was immunoSEQ multiplex PCR. The top ten hold roughly 1.3% of the sample, which has approximately 180,000 clones, 94% seen once. Source material: blood. These receptors were collected from a woman aged 18-29 years in good health. Each CDR3 is given with its conserved first and last residue. A D gene is named only where the DNA matches it firmly. The size field is filled for only some rows; it gives once, few, many or a size class.

TRBV6-1	NA	NA	TRBJ1-2	CASSEGYGYTF	TGTGCCAGCAGTGAGGGTTATGGCTACACCTTC
TRBV2	NA	TRBD1	TRBJ1-1	CASIRGSGTGGPKAFF	TGTGCCAGCATCCGAGGATCCGGGACAGGGGGACCTAAAGCTTTCTTT
TRBV27	NA	NA	TRBJ1-2	CASSYRVANYGYTF	TGTGCCAGCAGTTACAGGGTAGCCAACTATGGCTACACCTTC
TRBV6-5	NA	NA	TRBJ2-4	CASRGVDLAKNIQYF	TGTGCCAGCAGGGGGGTAGATTTAGCCAAAAACATTCAGTACTTC
TRBV10-1	NA	TRBD1	TRBJ1-3	CASSSDREGNTIYF	TGCGCCAGCAGTTCGGACAGGGAAGGAAACACCATATATTTT
TRBV18	few	NA	TRBJ1-2	CASSSTANYGYTF	TGTGCCAGCTCATCCACAGCTAACTATGGCTACACCTTC
TRBV19	NA	TRBD1	TRBJ1-5	CASSPKARDRGRISSQPQHF	TGTGCCAGTAGTCCCAAAGCCCGGGACAGGGGGCGAATCTCAAGTCAGCCCCAGCATTTT
TRBV15	NA	TRBD1	TRBJ1-1	CATSRDRGTAQEAFF	TGTGCCACCAGCAGAGATAGGGGGACAGCGCAAGAAGCTTTCTTT
TRBV4-2	few	NA	TRBJ2-7	CASSVGQGGYEQYF	TGTGCCAGCAGCGTCGGGCAGGGGGGCTACGAGCAGTACTTC
TRBV28	NA	NA	TRBJ1-1	CASSLRDTEAFF	TGTGCCAGCAGCCTCCGGGACACTGAAGCTTTCTTT
TRBV24-1	NA	NA	TRBJ2-1	CATSDRGAREQFF	TGTGCCACCAGTGATCGGGGGGCAAGGGAGCAGTTCTTC
TRBV15	once	NA	TRBJ1-3	CATSREGNSGNTIYF	TGTGCCACCAGCAGAGAAGGGAACTCTGGAAACACCATATATTTT